A single sample gave rise to the 3 T cell receptor beta chains below, sequenced in a study of blood T cell repertoires in COVID-19. Method: immunoSEQ multiplex PCR; TCRdb's copy keeps in-frame clones and lacks some. Of tens of thousands of clones listed, roughly 90% are singletons. What was sequenced was peripheral blood. These receptors all stem from a man older than 75 with acute or convalescent COVID-19.

The V gene is TRBV6-1, the J gene TRBJ1-2; 7 bases are a match to TRBD1. CDR1 is MNHNS, CDR2 SASEGT, per germline. The junction had 6 bases not matched to a gene; V was cut back by 1 base and J by 7 bases. The CDR3 contains 14 residues. CDR3 coding DNA: TGTGCCAGCAGTGAAGGACAGGGTTTGACTGGCTACACCTTC. Translated, it gives CASSEGQGLTGYTF.

This clone was seen once. The genes are TRBV5-4 and TRBJ1-2; D gene uncertain. The CDR3 loop spans 13 amino acids. Trimming cost V 0 bases and J 5 bases, with 8 bases left between them. Germline-derived CDR1 and CDR2 are SGHNT and YYREEE (reference sequence). CDR3 sequence (DNA): TGTGCCAGCAGCTTGGACAGCAATTATGGCTACACCTTC. It yields the protein CASSLDSNYGYTF. Full variable domain (remainder filled in from reference TRBV5-4 and TRBJ1-2): ETGVTQSPTHLIKTRGQQVTLRCSSQSGHNTVSWYQQALGQGPQFIFQYYREEENGRGNFPPRFSGLQFPNYSSELNVNALELDDSALYLCASSLDSNYGYTFGSGTRLTVV.

The chain recombines TRBV7-8 with TRBJ1-3; D is uncertain. CDR1 is SGHVS, CDR2 FQNEAQ, per germline. The germline V and J ends were trimmed by 5 bases and 0 bases, with 8 bases remaining between them. The CDR3 contains 14 residues. CDR3 residues: CASSPEYSGNTIYF. Here the CDR3 DNA reads TGTGCCAGCAGCCCTGAGTACTCTGGAAACACCATATATTTT.